This T cell receptor (beta chain) was sequenced in a study of cytomegalovirus exposure and HLA in healthy donors. Germline-derived CDR1 and CDR2 are LNHDA and SQIVND (reference sequence). The CDR3 runs 13 residues. V shed 7 bases and J shed 5 bases, with 12 bases lying between them. Researchers ran the PCR with 60 Vbeta and 13 Jbeta primers. Sequencing was performed with immunoSEQ multiplex PCR; in TCRdb, only in-frame clones are kept and a portion is missing. This table holds roughly 200,000 clones, about 78% found once. Source material: PBMCs. This chain links TRBV19 with TRBJ1-5; tentatively, D is TRBD1 (5 bases). The source is a man aged 60 to 75 in good health and CMV-seronegative. In DNA, the CDR3 is TGTGCCAGTATAAAGGCAGGGTATCAGCCCCAGCATTTT. Its translation is CASIKAGYQPQHF.